This T cell receptor beta chain was identified in a study of T cells in Graves' hyperthyroidism and ophthalmopathy. This clonotype was observed at least ten times. TCR beta CDR3 regions were amplified from RNA transcripts. The study used the HTBI primer set for a first-round RT-PCR of the TCR CDR3. TCRdb processed the multiplex PCR reads anew with MiXCR; each CDR3 protein has one entry. The sample holds 300,000 to 450,000 distinct CDR3 sequences, approximately 13% seen once. Exclusion followed for patients with uncontrolled infection, other autoimmune disease, pregnancy or lactation. This CDR3 comprises 15 residues. The ends lost 6 bases at V and 3 bases at J; junction bases unmatched: 11. Germline CDR1 is SGHNT and CDR2 is YENEEA.

This receptor was obtained from a man younger than 45 with Graves' hyperthyroidism that later progressed to Graves' ophthalmopathy. The chain recombines TRBV11-3 with TRBJ2-7; 7 positions match TRBD1. Input material: blood. The CDR3: CASSPARGGVYEQYF. The CDR3 DNA reads as TGTGCCAGCAGTCCCGCCCGAGGGGGCGTCTACGAGCAGTACTTC.